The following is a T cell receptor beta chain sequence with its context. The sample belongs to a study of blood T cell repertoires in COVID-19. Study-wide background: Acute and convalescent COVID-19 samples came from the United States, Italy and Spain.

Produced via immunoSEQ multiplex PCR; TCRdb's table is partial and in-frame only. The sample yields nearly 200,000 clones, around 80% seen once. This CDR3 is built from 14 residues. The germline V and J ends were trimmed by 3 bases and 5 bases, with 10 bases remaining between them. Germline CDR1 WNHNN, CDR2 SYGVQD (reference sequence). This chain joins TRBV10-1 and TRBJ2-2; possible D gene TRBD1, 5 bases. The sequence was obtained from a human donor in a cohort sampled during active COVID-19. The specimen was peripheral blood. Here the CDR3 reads CASSDRVGTGELFF. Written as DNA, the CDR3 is TGCGCCAGCAGTGACAGGGTTGGGACCGGGGAGCTGTTTTTT.